The T cell receptor beta chain under discussion was sequenced for a study of CXCR3-negative and CXCR3-positive naive CD8 T cells. Study information: Overall TRB read output was about 140 million, and each library contained about 1.5 +/- 0.3 million reads. The study, taken as a whole, reports: Naive cells that were CXCR3-negative or CXCR3-positive used TRBV-TRBJ genes alike, while memory cells diverged.

The CDR3 contains 16 residues. Germline CDR1 reads SGDLS; CDR2 reads YYNGEE. To note about this clonotype: Its antigen is not known.

TRB cDNA libraries were made by UMI-labeled 5' RACE. TCRdb reprocessed the 5' RACE reads, with one entry per CDR3 protein and no DNA. The sample has tens of thousands of distinct CDR3 sequences, and its top ten clones hold roughly 14%. This clonotype was obtained from a human donor in good health. Some clones in this sample may be carry-over from other donors' samples. This rearrangement joins TRBV9 to TRBJ2-7; the TRBD2 assignment by TCRdb is unverifiable without DNA. Source material: memory CD8+ T cells from blood. CDR3 loop: CASSVEEGRSSYEQYF.